Listed below are T cell receptor beta chains from one sample, sequenced in a study of blood T cells in healthy people across ages. TCRdb re-derived calls from the 5' RACE reads in MiXCR, one entry per CDR3 protein. The sample gives 600,000 or so distinct CDR3 sequences, approximately 30% of which show up once; approximately 15% is in the top ten. Source material: blood. The origin of the receptors is a woman older than 75 in good health. The CDR3 runs from the conserved cysteine through the conserved F or W. The D gene is left open where the match is weak. Rows may omit the clone size; those that give it use once, few, many or a size class.

j_gene: TRBJ1-1
d_gene: NA
v_gene: TRBV10-3
abundance: many
CDR3aa: CAISEPGTLNTEAFF
CDR3nt: TGTGCCATCAGTGAGCCCGGGACCTTGAACACTGAAGCTTTCTTT

j_gene: TRBJ1-4
d_gene: NA
v_gene: TRBV27
abundance: NA
CDR3aa: CASSPGRLGATNEKRFF
CDR3nt: TGTGCCAGCAGCCCGGGCAGGCTGGGGGCAACTAATGAAAAACGGTTTTTT

j_gene: TRBJ1-2
d_gene: NA
v_gene: TRBV4-3
abundance: many
CDR3aa: CASSQGTGQWANYGYTF
CDR3nt: TGCGCCAGCAGCCAAGGGACCGGACAGTGGGCTAACTATGGCTACACCTTC

j_gene: TRBJ1-1
d_gene: NA
v_gene: TRBV25-1
abundance: NA
CDR3aa: CASSSTSEAFF
CDR3nt: TGTGCCAGCAGCTCGACAAGTGAAGCTTTCTTT

j_gene: TRBJ2-4
d_gene: TRBD2
v_gene: TRBV6-2/TRBV6-3
abundance: many
CDR3aa: CASSPRSGGPPKNIQYF
CDR3nt: TGTGCCAGCAGTCCCCGGAGCGGGGGGCCCCCCAAAAACATTCAGTACTTC

j_gene: TRBJ2-3
d_gene: NA
v_gene: TRBV15
abundance: many
CDR3aa: CATSWKTTDTQYF
CDR3nt: TGTGCCACCAGCTGGAAGACGACAGATACGCAGTATTTT

j_gene: TRBJ1-2
d_gene: TRBD1
v_gene: TRBV12-3/TRBV12-4
abundance: few
CDR3aa: CASRRNRGQTF
CDR3nt: TGTGCCAGCAGAAGGAACAGGGGGCAAACCTTC

j_gene: TRBJ2-2
d_gene: NA
v_gene: TRBV7-2
abundance: many
CDR3aa: CASSLQGFGELFF
CDR3nt: TGTGCCAGCAGCTTACAGGGGTTCGGGGAGCTGTTTTTT

j_gene: TRBJ2-5
d_gene: TRBD1
v_gene: TRBV28
abundance: many
CDR3aa: CASIPGDRGQETQYF
CDR3nt: TGTGCCAGCATCCCTGGGGACAGGGGGCAAGAGACCCAGTACTTC

j_gene: TRBJ1-5
d_gene: TRBD1
v_gene: TRBV6-6
abundance: few
CDR3aa: CASSRQGVEPQHF
CDR3nt: TGTGCCAGCAGTAGACAGGGGGTCGAGCCCCAGCATTTT

j_gene: TRBJ2-6
d_gene: NA
v_gene: TRBV5-4
abundance: many
CDR3aa: CASRSQETGRYSGANVLTF
CDR3nt: TGTGCCAGCAGGTCACAAGAGACAGGGAGGTACTCTGGGGCCAACGTCCTGACTTTC

j_gene: TRBJ2-5
d_gene: NA
v_gene: TRBV14
abundance: NA
CDR3aa: CASSQVRGPNLGTQYF
CDR3nt: TGTGCCAGCAGCCAAGTACGGGGCCCGAACCTTGGGACCCAGTACTTC

j_gene: TRBJ2-1
d_gene: NA
v_gene: TRBV20-1
abundance: many
CDR3aa: CSARGSGHNEQFF
CDR3nt: TGCAGTGCTAGGGGGTCTGGACACAATGAGCAGTTCTTC

j_gene: TRBJ2-2
d_gene: TRBD1
v_gene: TRBV5-6
abundance: many
CDR3aa: CASSLGQFVTGELFF
CDR3nt: TGTGCCAGCAGCCTGGGACAGTTTGTCACCGGGGAGCTGTTTTTT

j_gene: TRBJ1-1
d_gene: NA
v_gene: TRBV28
abundance: many
CDR3aa: CASSPWDTQNTEAFF
CDR3nt: TGTGCCAGCAGTCCCTGGGACACGCAAAACACTGAAGCTTTCTTT

j_gene: TRBJ2-5
d_gene: NA
v_gene: TRBV2
abundance: NA
CDR3aa: CASSEMQAGYQETQYF
CDR3nt: TGTGCCAGCAGTGAAATGCAAGCCGGGTACCAAGAGACCCAGTACTTC

j_gene: TRBJ1-1
d_gene: TRBD1
v_gene: TRBV4-2
abundance: many
CDR3aa: CASSQGQGSDTEAFF
CDR3nt: TGTGCCAGCAGCCAGGGACAGGGGTCGGACACTGAAGCTTTCTTT

j_gene: TRBJ2-1
d_gene: TRBD2
v_gene: TRBV6-2/TRBV6-3
abundance: many
CDR3aa: CASRALAGVGNEQFF
CDR3nt: TGTGCCAGCAGAGCCCTAGCGGGGGTCGGCAATGAGCAGTTCTTC

j_gene: TRBJ2-7
d_gene: TRBD1
v_gene: TRBV4-1
abundance: many
CDR3aa: CASSHRTGRTDYEQYF
CDR3nt: TGCGCCAGCAGCCACAGGACAGGACGGACGGACTACGAGCAGTACTTC

j_gene: TRBJ1-4
d_gene: NA
v_gene: TRBV28
abundance: NA
CDR3aa: CASSSSSGGNEKLFF
CDR3nt: TGTGCCAGCAGTTCGTCATCGGGAGGGAATGAAAAACTGTTTTTT

j_gene: TRBJ2-5
d_gene: NA
v_gene: TRBV20-1
abundance: many
CDR3aa: CSARAPKGNRATQETQYF
CDR3nt: TGCAGTGCTAGAGCTCCAAAGGGGAACAGGGCAACCCAAGAGACCCAGTACTTC

j_gene: TRBJ2-3
d_gene: NA
v_gene: TRBV12-3/TRBV12-4
abundance: NA
CDR3aa: CASRRTRVRTDTQYF
CDR3nt: TGTGCCAGCAGGAGGACGAGAGTGAGAACAGATACGCAGTATTTT

j_gene: TRBJ2-7
d_gene: TRBD2
v_gene: TRBV14
abundance: NA
CDR3aa: CASRLWTSREQYF
CDR3nt: TGTGCCAGCAGGCTATGGACTAGCCGCGAGCAGTACTTC

j_gene: TRBJ2-5
d_gene: NA
v_gene: TRBV28
abundance: many
CDR3aa: CASRVVGSVKTQYF
CDR3nt: TGTGCCAGCAGGGTTGTAGGGTCTGTGAAGACCCAGTACTTC

j_gene: TRBJ2-3
d_gene: TRBD2
v_gene: TRBV20-1
abundance: many
CDR3aa: CSAQAGGTDTQYF
CDR3nt: TGCAGTGCTCAAGCGGGGGGCACAGATACGCAGTATTTT

j_gene: TRBJ2-3
d_gene: TRBD1
v_gene: TRBV5-1
abundance: many
CDR3aa: CASTQGADTQYF
CDR3nt: TGCGCCAGCACGCAGGGGGCGGATACGCAGTATTTT

j_gene: TRBJ2-7
d_gene: TRBD2
v_gene: TRBV7-2
abundance: many
CDR3aa: CASSPIAGGPYEQYF
CDR3nt: TGTGCCAGCAGCCCAATAGCGGGGGGGCCCTACGAGCAGTACTTC

j_gene: TRBJ2-1
d_gene: NA
v_gene: TRBV6-5
abundance: many
CDR3aa: CASSRTGSYNEQFF
CDR3nt: TGTGCCAGCAGTCGGACGGGCTCCTACAATGAGCAGTTCTTC

j_gene: TRBJ1-5
d_gene: NA
v_gene: TRBV28
abundance: NA
CDR3aa: CASSPGARWPQHF
CDR3nt: TGTGCCAGCAGCCCCGGGGCGCGGTGGCCCCAGCATTTT

j_gene: TRBJ2-7
d_gene: TRBD1
v_gene: TRBV28
abundance: NA
CDR3aa: CASSLQGAAYEHYF
CDR3nt: TGTGCCAGCAGTCTACAGGGGGCAGCGTATGAGCATTACTTC

j_gene: TRBJ2-3
d_gene: TRBD1
v_gene: TRBV19
abundance: few
CDR3aa: CASSIIGTASTDTQYF
CDR3nt: TGTGCCAGTAGTATAATAGGGACAGCTAGCACAGATACGCAGTATTTT

j_gene: TRBJ1-2
d_gene: NA
v_gene: TRBV28
abundance: NA
CDR3aa: CASYKGGGYTF
CDR3nt: TGTGCCAGTTACAAGGGGGGTGGCTACACCTTC

j_gene: TRBJ2-5
d_gene: TRBD1
v_gene: TRBV7-2
abundance: many
CDR3aa: CASRRPGTAKETQYF
CDR3nt: TGTGCCAGCAGACGCCCCGGGACAGCCAAAGAGACCCAGTACTTC

j_gene: TRBJ2-1
d_gene: TRBD1
v_gene: TRBV6-1
abundance: few
CDR3aa: CASSGNAGQGAFWDEQFF
CDR3nt: TGTGCCAGCAGTGGGAACGCTGGACAGGGGGCTTTTTGGGATGAGCAGTTCTTC

j_gene: TRBJ2-2
d_gene: NA
v_gene: TRBV5-6
abundance: NA
CDR3aa: CASIQGSANTGERFF
CDR3nt: TGTGCCAGTATCCAGGGATCCGCGAACACCGGGGAGCGGTTTTTT

j_gene: TRBJ2-3
d_gene: TRBD2
v_gene: TRBV7-6
abundance: many
CDR3aa: CASSLGGSGSTDTQYF
CDR3nt: TGTGCCAGCAGCTTAGGGGGTAGCGGGAGCACAGATACGCAGTATTTT

j_gene: TRBJ1-1
d_gene: TRBD1
v_gene: TRBV14
abundance: NA
CDR3aa: CASSQDPGQRMNTEAFF
CDR3nt: TGTGCCAGCAGCCAAGATCCGGGACAGAGAATGAACACTGAAGCTTTCTTT

j_gene: TRBJ2-5
d_gene: NA
v_gene: TRBV15
abundance: many
CDR3aa: CATSRVSAGLGRETQYF
CDR3nt: TGTGCCACCAGCAGAGTATCCGCAGGCCTAGGGCGGGAGACCCAGTACTTC

j_gene: TRBJ2-7
d_gene: TRBD1
v_gene: TRBV5-1
abundance: many
CDR3aa: CASSLGDREYEQYF
CDR3nt: TGCGCCAGCAGCTTGGGGGACAGGGAGTACGAGCAGTACTTC

j_gene: TRBJ2-7
d_gene: TRBD2
v_gene: TRBV7-2
abundance: many
CDR3aa: CASSSGLAAYEQYF
CDR3nt: TGTGCCAGCAGCTCGGGACTAGCGGCCTACGAGCAGTACTTC

j_gene: TRBJ2-3
d_gene: TRBD2
v_gene: TRBV28
abundance: NA
CDR3aa: CASTQGLATGDTQYF
CDR3nt: TGTGCCAGCACTCAGGGACTAGCGACGGGAGATACGCAGTATTTT

j_gene: TRBJ2-3
d_gene: TRBD2
v_gene: TRBV2
abundance: many
CDR3aa: CASSVLAGRTDTQYF
CDR3nt: TGTGCCAGCAGTGTGCTAGCGGGTCGCACAGATACGCAGTATTTT

j_gene: TRBJ2-7
d_gene: TRBD2
v_gene: TRBV7-2
abundance: many
CDR3aa: CASSSLAGGPGEQYF
CDR3nt: TGTGCCAGCAGCTCCCTAGCGGGGGGGCCGGGAGAGCAGTACTTC